The source of this T cell receptor beta chain is a study of T cell responses to AZD1222 COVID-19 vaccine. The V gene's germline CDR1 is MNHEY and CDR2 SMNVEV (reference sequence). V was pared by 8 bases and J by 0 bases, with 16 bases of the junction left unmatched. The CDR3 spans 18 residues. Using immunoSEQ multiplex PCR, the repertoire was profiled, and TCRdb retains in-frame clones only, with some absent. This sample carries 90,000 to 120,000 clones, just over 90% of them seen once, and the ten largest clones take less than 7.5%. This clonotype was obtained from an adult who received the AZD1222 COVID-19 vaccine. The chain links TRBV27 to TRBJ2-1; 7 bases are shared with TRBD1. This specimen was peripheral blood, taken 28 days after the second AZD1222 dose. The CDR3 reads CASSRRTWDSSSYNEQFF. For the CDR3, the DNA is TGTGCCAGCTCTAGGCGGACCTGGGACAGCAGCTCCTACAATGAGCAGTTCTTC.